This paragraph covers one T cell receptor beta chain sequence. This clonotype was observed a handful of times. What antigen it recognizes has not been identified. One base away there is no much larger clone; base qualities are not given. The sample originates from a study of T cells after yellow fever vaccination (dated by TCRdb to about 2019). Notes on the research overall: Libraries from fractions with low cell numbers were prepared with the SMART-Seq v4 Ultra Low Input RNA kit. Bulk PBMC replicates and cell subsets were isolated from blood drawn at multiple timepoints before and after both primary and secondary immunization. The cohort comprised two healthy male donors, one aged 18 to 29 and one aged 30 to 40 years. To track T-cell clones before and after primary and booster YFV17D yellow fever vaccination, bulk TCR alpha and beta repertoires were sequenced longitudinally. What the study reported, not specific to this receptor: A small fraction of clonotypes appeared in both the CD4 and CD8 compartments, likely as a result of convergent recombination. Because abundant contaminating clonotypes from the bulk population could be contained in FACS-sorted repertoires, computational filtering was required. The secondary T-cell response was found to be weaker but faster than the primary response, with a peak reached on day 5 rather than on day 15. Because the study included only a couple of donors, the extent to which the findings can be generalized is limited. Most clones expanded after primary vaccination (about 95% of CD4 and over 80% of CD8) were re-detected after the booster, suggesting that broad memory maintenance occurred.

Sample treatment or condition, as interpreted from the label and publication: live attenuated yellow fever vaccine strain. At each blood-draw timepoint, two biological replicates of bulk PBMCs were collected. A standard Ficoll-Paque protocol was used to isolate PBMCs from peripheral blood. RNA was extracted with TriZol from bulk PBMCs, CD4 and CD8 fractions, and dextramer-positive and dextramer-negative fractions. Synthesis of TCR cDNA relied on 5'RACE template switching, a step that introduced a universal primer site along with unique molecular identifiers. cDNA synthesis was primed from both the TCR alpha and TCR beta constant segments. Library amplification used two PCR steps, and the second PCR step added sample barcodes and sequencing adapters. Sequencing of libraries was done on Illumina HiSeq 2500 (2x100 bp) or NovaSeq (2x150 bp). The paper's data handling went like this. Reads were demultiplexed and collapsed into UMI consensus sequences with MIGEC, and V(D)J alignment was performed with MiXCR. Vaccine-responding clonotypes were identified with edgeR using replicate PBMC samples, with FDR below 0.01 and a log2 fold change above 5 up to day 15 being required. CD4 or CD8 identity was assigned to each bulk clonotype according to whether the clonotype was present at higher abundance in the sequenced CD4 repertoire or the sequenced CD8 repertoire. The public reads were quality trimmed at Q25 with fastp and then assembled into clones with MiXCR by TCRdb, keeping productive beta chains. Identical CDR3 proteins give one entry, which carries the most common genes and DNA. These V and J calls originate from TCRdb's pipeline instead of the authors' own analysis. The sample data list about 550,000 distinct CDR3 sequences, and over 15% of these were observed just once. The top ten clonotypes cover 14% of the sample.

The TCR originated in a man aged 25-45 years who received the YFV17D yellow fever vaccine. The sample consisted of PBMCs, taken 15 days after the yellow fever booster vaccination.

Here is the DNA: TGTGCCAGCGCTACCGCTCTTCGCCCCTCCTACGAGCAGTACTTC. It codes for CASATALRPSYEQYF. The rearrangement joined TRBV6-2 or TRBV6-3 to TRBJ2-7, with the D gene not clear enough to name. The germline V gene yields MNHEY for CDR1 and SVGEGT for CDR2. The CDR3 goes from the cysteine to the phenylalanine over 15 residues. This entry keeps only the CDR3 DNA: 45 bases, framed from base 1. V was cut back by 8 bases and J by 0 bases, leaving a gap of 17 bases between them.